This entry is about one TCR beta chain. The sample is drawn from a study of T-cell reconstitution after alpha-beta-depleted transplantation in children. TCRbeta library construction was performed incorporating unique molecular identifiers. One entry per CDR3 protein, called by TCRdb with MiXCR from the PCR reads. This sample yields approximately 520,000 distinct CDR3 sequences, of which around a third are seen a single time; less than 2.5% belongs to the top ten. Germline trimming cut 0 bases from V and 0 bases from J; bases unmatched to any gene: 8. The germline V gene encodes CDR1 DFQATT and CDR2 SNEGSKA (reference sequence). CDR3 size: 17 residues.

The sequence was obtained from a human donor who donated a stem cell graft to a child with aplastic anemia. This material consisted of PBMCs from the stem cell graft donor, taken from the stem cell graft. The V gene is TRBV20-1, the J gene TRBJ2-1; TRBD2 aligns across 7 bases. Written as DNA, the CDR3 is TGCAGTGCTAGAGATGGATCGACGGGAGGCTCCTACAATGAGCAGTTCTTC. It codes for CSARDGSTGGSYNEQFF.